This TCR beta chain is from a study of cytotoxic CD8 clonotypes in ibrutinib-treated CLL. Sequencing was performed with immunoSEQ multiplex PCR; in TCRdb, only in-frame clones are kept and a portion is missing. Of around 140,000 clones in the sample, more than 75% were seen once. Germline loops: CDR1 ENHRY, CDR2 SYGVKD. The CDR3 contains 17 residues. With 0 bases clipped from V and 1 base from J, the junction kept 6 bases outside the gene matches. The material sequenced was PBMCs, taken after 36 months of ibrutinib treatment. V and J are TRBV10-3 and TRBJ2-4; 7 nucleotides align to TRBD2. The TCR originated in a human donor with chronic lymphocytic leukemia. The CDR3 reads CAISESPGTNAKNIQYF. CDR3 in DNA: TGTGCCATCAGTGAGTCTCCCGGGACTAACGCCAAAAACATTCAGTACTTC.